The sequence of this TCR beta chain was determined in a study of OX40 agonist ivuxolimab in advanced cancers. Study-wide findings and caveats: Compared with others, partial responders at 0.1-3.0 mg/kg displayed clonal expansion among the lowest.

V was shortened by 5 bases and J by 1 base, with 8 bases between the two germline ends. The germline V gene encodes CDR1 LNHDA and CDR2 SQIVND (reference sequence). This CDR3 has 13 residues. As concerns this clone: Its matching antigen is unknown.

Blood draws occurred at baseline, cycle 4 day 1, and cycle 7 day 1. The data were produced by immunoSEQ multiplex PCR, yet TCRdb's version contains in-frame clones alone and is incomplete. The sample holds 45,000 to 50,000 clones; about 89% are singletons and the top ten take roughly 31%. The rearrangement links TRBV19 to TRBJ2-5; D not resolved. The origin of this receptor is an adult with an advanced solid tumor such as melanoma, head and neck, liver or kidney cancer. This specimen was CD4+ or CD8+ T cells sorted from blood, taken in a trial of the OX40 agonist ivuxolimab. CDR3 in amino acids: CASSGEGQETQYF. CDR3 sequence (DNA): TGTGCCAGTAGTGGTGAAGGCCAAGAGACCCAGTACTTC.